The sequence of this T cell receptor (beta chain) was determined in a study of T cells in Graves' hyperthyroidism and ophthalmopathy. This CDR3 has 13 amino acids. Trimming shortened V by 3 bases and J by 4 bases, and 12 bases separated the two germline ends. CDR1 SQVTM and CDR2 ANQGSEA come from the germline V gene. The investigators amplified TCR beta CDR3 regions from RNA transcripts. The TCR CDR3 was amplified in a first-round RT-PCR using the HTBI primer set. TCRdb redid the calling of the multiplex PCR reads with MiXCR, one entry per CDR3 protein. Seen here are roughly 570,000 distinct CDR3 sequences, about half observed once, and the top ten hold about 20%. Orbital computed tomography, thyroid ultrasound, serum thyroxine and TRAb, and clinical symptoms together informed the diagnoses. This clonotype was detected a few times.

The sequenced material came from peripheral blood or thyroid tissue (not recorded which). This clonotype was obtained from an adult woman with Graves' disease, either hyperthyroidism or ophthalmopathy (not recorded which). The genes are TRBV29-1 and TRBJ1-1, with D possibly matching TRBD1 (5 bases). CDR3 DNA sequence: TGCAGCGTTGAGAGCAGGGTCGGCACTGAAGCTTTCTTT. It yields the protein CSVESRVGTEAFF.